The rows below give T cell receptor beta chains drawn from one sample of a study of blood T cell repertoires in COVID-19. Data came from immunoSEQ multiplex PCR; TCRdb stores just in-frame clones and leaves some out. The sample shows 210,000 or so clones, 80% of them seen only once. The sequenced sample was PBMCs or T cells enriched from blood (not recorded which). Receptors originate from a woman in her 40s with acute COVID-19. Each CDR3 is given with its conserved first and last residue. D genes are given only for firm matches. Rows give clone size only sometimes, using once, few, many, or a class for an expanded clone.

clone size	V gene	J gene	D gene	CDR3 protein	CDR3 DNA
-	TRBV9	TRBJ1-2	TRBD1	CASSTGGPLGYGYTF	TGTGCCAGCAGCACAGGGGGTCCACTCGGCTATGGCTACACCTTC
-	TRBV5-4	TRBJ2-5	-	CASSFPSGGPGTQYF	TGTGCCAGCAGTTTTCCATCAGGGGGGCCAGGAACCCAGTACTTC
few	TRBV29-1	TRBJ1-4	-	CSVMSAATNEKLFF	TGCAGCGTTATGTCCGCGGCAACTAATGAAAAACTGTTTTTT
-	TRBV12-3/TRBV12-4	TRBJ1-1	-	CASSSPPGEAFF	TGTGCCAGCAGTTCCCCTCCGGGTGAAGCTTTCTTT
once	TRBV3-1/TRBV3-2	TRBJ2-1	TRBD2	CASSPGTSGGYNEQFF	TGTGCCAGCAGCCCCGGGACTAGCGGGGGATACAATGAGCAGTTCTTC
-	TRBV7-2	TRBJ1-1	-	CASSLVAAVTEAFF	TGTGCCAGCAGCTTAGTAGCGGCCGTAACTGAAGCTTTCTTT
once	TRBV11-2	TRBJ2-3	TRBD1	CASSFTGGLSTTDTQYF	TGTGCCAGCAGCTTCACAGGGGGCCTAAGTACCACAGATACGCAGTATTTT
-	TRBV29-1	TRBJ1-5	-	CSARESTNQPQHF	TGCAGCGCACGGGAGTCAACCAATCAGCCCCAGCATTTT
-	TRBV5-1	TRBJ1-1	-	CASSPGHPNTEAFF	TGCGCCAGCAGCCCGGGACACCCGAACACTGAAGCTTTCTTT
-	TRBV12-5	TRBJ2-1	TRBD2	CASVPQGTSGSLNEQFF	TGTGCTAGTGTTCCACAGGGGACTAGCGGGAGTTTGAATGAGCAGTTCTTC
-	TRBV7-2	TRBJ1-6	-	CASSLAWGGNSPLHF	TGTGCCAGCAGCTTAGCTTGGGGGGGGAATTCACCCCTCCACTTT
few	TRBV19	TRBJ1-5	-	CASSTFRNQPQHF	TGTGCCAGTAGTACTTTCCGCAATCAGCCCCAGCATTTT
-	TRBV18	TRBJ2-7	TRBD1	CASSLGQNYEQYF	TGTGCCAGCTCACTGGGACAGAACTACGAGCAGTACTTC
few	TRBV30	TRBJ1-2	-	CAWSTGQGYTF	TGTGCCTGGAGCACAGGGCAGGGCTACACCTTC
-	TRBV7-3	TRBJ1-1	-	CASSNRARTEAFF	TGTGCCAGCAGCAACAGGGCTCGGACTGAAGCTTTCTTT
-	TRBV5-1	TRBJ2-1	-	CASSLLTNNEQFF	TGCGCCAGCAGCTTGCTAACTAACAATGAGCAGTTCTTC
-	TRBV7-9	TRBJ2-3	TRBD1	CASRWTGSTDTQYF	TGTGCCAGCAGGTGGACAGGGAGCACAGATACGCAGTATTTT
-	TRBV28	TRBJ2-3	TRBD1	CASSADRGRDTQYF	TGTGCCAGCAGTGCGGACAGGGGGAGGGATACGCAGTATTTT
once	TRBV29-1	TRBJ1-2	-	CRASHSGRYTF	TGCAGAGCGAGTCATTCGGGGAGATACACCTTC
-	TRBV5-4	TRBJ1-1	-	CASSLRGAGEAFF	TGTGCCAGCAGCTTGCGGGGGGCGGGGGAAGCTTTCTTT
-	TRBV4-3	TRBJ2-6	TRBD1	CASSQAGGSGANVLTF	TGCGCCAGCAGCCAAGCAGGGGGCTCTGGGGCCAACGTCCTGACTTTC
-	TRBV5-3	TRBJ1-2	TRBD1	CARSLADGSRDRGQANYGYTF	TGTGCCAGAAGCTTGGCCGACGGTTCGCGGGACAGGGGTCAAGCTAACTATGGCTACACCTTC
-	TRBV6-6	TRBJ2-2	TRBD2	CASSSSGSVGGELFF	TGTGCCAGCAGTTCAAGCGGGAGCGTTGGCGGGGAGCTGTTTTTT
-	TRBV9	TRBJ1-4	TRBD1	CASSVAGGFATNEKLFF	TGTGCCAGCAGCGTGGCAGGGGGCTTTGCAACTAATGAAAAACTGTTTTTT
-	TRBV10-1	TRBJ1-5	TRBD1	CASSARRTGKSHQPQHF	TGCGCCAGCAGTGCTCGTCGGACAGGGAAAAGTCATCAGCCCCAGCATTTT
-	TRBV7-6	TRBJ2-1	TRBD2	CASSGPVLAGKVEQFF	TGTGCCAGCAGCGGTCCAGTCCTAGCGGGAAAGGTTGAGCAGTTCTTC
-	TRBV5-4	TRBJ2-2	TRBD1	CASSPQGWGTGELFF	TGTGCCAGCAGCCCACAGGGGTGGGGCACCGGGGAGCTGTTTTTT
few	TRBV10-3	TRBJ1-1	TRBD1	CAISEGGAGYTEAFF	TGTGCCATCAGTGAAGGGGGCGCGGGGTACACTGAAGCTTTCTTT
-	TRBV28	TRBJ1-2	TRBD1	CASSVGQAGGYTF	TGTGCCAGCAGTGTGGGACAGGCTGGTGGCTACACCTTC
-	TRBV5-4	TRBJ2-3	-	CASSWGLPGFTDTQYF	TGTGCCAGCAGCTGGGGGCTACCTGGGTTCACAGATACGCAGTATTTT
many	TRBV11-3	TRBJ2-7	TRBD1	CASSPGTGIYEQYF	TGTGCCAGCAGCCCCGGGACAGGGATTTACGAGCAGTACTTC
-	TRBV7-3	TRBJ1-2	-	CASSLAGVGYTF	TGTGCCAGCAGCTTAGCAGGGGTTGGCTACACCTTC
-	TRBV6-1	TRBJ1-2	-	CASSELEPPRGYTF	TGTGCCAGCAGTGAACTCGAGCCGCCTAGGGGCTACACCTTC
once	TRBV11-2	TRBJ1-1	-	CASSLERVRVTEAFF	TGTGCCAGCAGCTTAGAACGGGTAAGAGTCACTGAAGCTTTCTTT
-	TRBV7-2	TRBJ1-5	-	CASSPGSAFGNQPQHF	TGTGCCAGCAGTCCAGGGTCGGCGTTTGGCAATCAGCCCCAGCATTTT
-	TRBV9	TRBJ1-3	TRBD1	CASSVHLPGQGATGNTIYF	TGTGCCAGCAGCGTCCACCTGCCCGGACAGGGGGCCACCGGAAACACCATATATTTT
-	TRBV28	TRBJ2-2	-	CASRPGQGTGELFF	TGTGCCAGCAGGCCGGGACAAGGGACCGGGGAGCTGTTTTTT
-	TRBV28	TRBJ2-4	TRBD2	CASSRAAGDRFGHIQYF	TGTGCCAGCAGTAGGGCAGCGGGAGATAGGTTTGGGCACATTCAGTACTTC
-	TRBV11-1	TRBJ1-5	-	CASSLAGGSNQPQHF	TGTGCCAGCAGCTTAGCAGGGGGTAGCAATCAGCCCCAGCATTTT
-	TRBV7-2	TRBJ2-3	TRBD2	CASSLEASGGSTDTQYF	TGTGCCAGCAGCTTAGAGGCTAGCGGGGGTTCCACAGATACGCAGTATTTT
-	TRBV30	TRBJ2-1	-	CAWLAPAYNEQFF	TGTGCCTGGCTAGCGCCAGCTTACAATGAGCAGTTCTTC
few	TRBV2	TRBJ2-1	TRBD2	CASRGTSGSTSYNEQFF	TGTGCCAGCAGGGGGACTAGCGGGAGTACGTCCTACAATGAGCAGTTCTTC
-	TRBV18	TRBJ2-7	-	CASSPAKSYEQYF	TGTGCCAGCTCACCTGCTAAGTCCTACGAGCAGTACTTC
-	TRBV5-5	TRBJ1-6	TRBD1	CASSAGQGDRSPLHF	TGTGCCAGCAGCGCGGGACAGGGAGACAGATCACCCCTCCACTTT
-	TRBV14	TRBJ1-5	TRBD1	CASSQMPQGVEQPQHF	TGTGCCAGCAGCCAAATGCCACAGGGGGTGGAGCAGCCCCAGCATTTT
-	TRBV12-3/TRBV12-4	TRBJ1-2	-	CASSLVQTQGYTF	TGTGCCAGCAGTTTAGTACAGACGCAGGGCTACACCTTC
few	TRBV6-5	TRBJ1-2	TRBD1	CASSTGDYGYTF	TGTGCCAGCAGTACAGGGGACTATGGCTACACCTTC
-	TRBV4-3	TRBJ2-1	TRBD2	CASSQDGVAGVANEQFF	TGCGCCAGCAGCCAAGATGGAGTAGCGGGAGTGGCCAATGAGCAGTTCTTC
-	TRBV27	TRBJ1-6	-	CASSPRRGSYNSPLHF	TGTGCCAGCAGCCCCCGGAGGGGCTCCTATAATTCACCCCTCCACTTT
-	TRBV27	TRBJ2-5	TRBD2	CASSFGAGVGETQYF	TGTGCCAGCAGTTTTGGTGCGGGAGTGGGAGAGACCCAGTACTTC
-	TRBV4-2	TRBJ1-2	-	CASSQDPGTRLGGYTF	TGTGCCAGCAGCCAAGATCCCGGGACTCGGTTGGGTGGCTACACCTTC
-	TRBV5-1	TRBJ2-2	-	CASSLGATELFF	TGCGCCAGCAGCTTGGGGGCAACGGAGCTGTTTTTT
-	TRBV19	TRBJ1-2	TRBD1	CASSIGQGGGYTF	TGTGCCAGTAGTATCGGACAGGGAGGTGGCTACACCTTC
-	TRBV5-1	TRBJ2-5	TRBD2	CASSTMGLAGGETQYF	TGCGCCAGCAGCACCATGGGACTAGCGGGCGGGGAGACCCAGTACTTC
-	TRBV3-1/TRBV3-2	TRBJ2-5	-	CASSPRTKGATQYF	TGTGCCAGCAGCCCCCGGACCAAAGGGGCGACCCAGTACTTC
few	TRBV6-1	TRBJ2-3	-	CASSEVGGGEADTQYF	TGTGCCAGCAGTGAAGTAGGGGGGGGCGAGGCAGATACGCAGTATTTT